These T cell receptor beta chains were read from a single sample in a study of T cell responses to AZD1222 COVID-19 vaccine. TCRdb's copy holds only in-frame clones and misses some; the assay was immunoSEQ multiplex PCR. The sample yields about 140,000 clones, around 85% seen once. Source: peripheral blood, taken on day 0 of AZD1222 vaccination. The origin of the receptors is an adult in good health. The CDR3 runs from the conserved cysteine through the conserved F or W. Fields, in order: V gene, CDR3 protein.

v_call: TRBV13
cdr3_aa: CASSRQGWGEKLFF

v_call: TRBV4-2
cdr3_aa: CASSQDMGGNTIYF

v_call: TRBV12-3/TRBV12-4
cdr3_aa: CASSFEGNYGYTF

v_call: TRBV5-1
cdr3_aa: CASSLVGGSSYEQYF

v_call: TRBV7-9
cdr3_aa: CASSVSGAYEQYF

v_call: TRBV6-2/TRBV6-3
cdr3_aa: CASSYSYTGELFF

v_call: TRBV27
cdr3_aa: CASSLGGNLYSPLHF

v_call: TRBV6-5
cdr3_aa: CASKGEGDTQYF

v_call: TRBV19
cdr3_aa: CASSAGTGGYEQYF

v_call: TRBV29-1
cdr3_aa: CSGTFYNEQFF

v_call: TRBV3-1/TRBV3-2
cdr3_aa: CASSQSYGEQYF

v_call: TRBV29-1
cdr3_aa: CSVESAGYTF

v_call: TRBV7-9
cdr3_aa: CASSLASGTPNEAFF

v_call: TRBV5-6
cdr3_aa: CASSLARTVLTFSYEQYF

v_call: TRBV9
cdr3_aa: CASSLDSDTQYF

v_call: TRBV7-8
cdr3_aa: CASSSPEAGADEQFF

v_call: TRBV5-1
cdr3_aa: CASSLRDRGGTDTQYF

v_call: TRBV20-1
cdr3_aa: CSAPRGDEQFF

v_call: TRBV18
cdr3_aa: CASSPIHIPEKLFF

v_call: TRBV9
cdr3_aa: CASSNRGSSPGEQYF

v_call: TRBV4-1
cdr3_aa: CASSHRGQGLYEQYF

v_call: TRBV27
cdr3_aa: CASSLSQGVVVSPLHF